Listed here are 17 T cell receptor beta chains from one sample, sequenced in a study of T cell changes during pregnancy in multiple sclerosis. Clones were sequenced by immunoSEQ multiplex PCR, and TCRdb holds only the in-frame ones, with some missing. This sample has 40,000 to 50,000 clones, with around 90% found just once. The sample consisted of CD8+ T cells from peripheral blood mononuclear cells, taken in the first trimester of pregnancy. Source of these receptors: a female donor with multiple sclerosis, enrolled in a pregnancy study.

The genes are TRBV13 and TRBJ2-7; D unclear. The CDR3 is made up of 15 amino acids. Germline CDR1 is PRHDT and CDR2 is FYEKMQ (reference sequence). V shed 7 bases and J shed 2 bases, with 18 bases lying between them. The DNA of the CDR3 is TGTGCCAGCACCCAGTGGGCAAAAAAAACCTACGAGCAGTACTTC. Translated: CASTQWAKKTYEQYF.

Only a few counts were recorded for this clone. V and J are TRBV19 and TRBJ1-3; possibly TRBD1 for D (6 bases). Germline assignment: CDR1 LNHDA and CDR2 SQIVND (reference sequence). The V end was cut by 5 bases, the J end by 2 bases, with 13 bases between. This CDR3 has 15 amino acids. CDR3 in amino acids: CASSFQAGAGNTIYF. In nucleotides, the CDR3 is TGTGCCAGTAGTTTCCAGGCAGGGGCTGGAAACACCATATATTTT.

The rearrangement links TRBV19 to TRBJ1-3, with TRBD1 matching over 7 bases. Germline CDR1 LNHDA, CDR2 SQIVND (reference sequence). V lost 5 bases, J lost 1 base, and 2 bases stayed unmatched. The CDR3 is made up of 14 amino acids. The CDR3 region is CASSVTGSGNTIYF. The DNA for the CDR3 is TGTGCCAGTAGTGTGACAGGGTCTGGAAACACCATATATTTT.

The chain couples TRBV30 to TRBJ1-2; TRBD1 is a possible D gene (5 bases). Looked up from germline, CDR1 is GTSNPN and CDR2 is SVGIG (reference sequence). The germline V and J ends were trimmed by 0 bases and 6 bases, with 11 bases remaining between them. This CDR3 region has 13 residues. CDR3 nucleotide sequence: TGTGCCTGGAGTGTGGGGGGAGCGGATGGCTACACCTTC. It encodes CAWSVGGADGYTF.

V usage is TRBV4-3 and J usage is TRBJ2-5; maybe TRBD1 (6 bases). CDR1 is LGHNA and CDR2 is YSLEER in the germline V gene. The CDR3 length is 15 residues. Trimming cost V 1 base and J 5 bases, with 14 bases left between them. CDR3 sequence: CASSQGEQGHETQYF. The CDR3, as DNA: TGCGCCAGCAGCCAAGGAGAACAGGGTCACGAGACCCAGTACTTC.

The V gene is TRBV4-1, the J gene TRBJ2-7, with 7 bases that match TRBD1. The germline gives CDR1 MGHRA, CDR2 YSYEKL. The CDR3 covers 14 residues. V shed 5 bases, J shed 4 bases, and the junction held 8 bases outside the gene matches. The CDR3 loop is CASSADRDPYEQYF. For the CDR3, the DNA is TGCGCCAGCAGCGCCGACAGGGACCCTTACGAGCAGTACTTC.

In this sample, this clone turned up a few times. The CDR3 bases are TGTGCCTGGATGGTAGGGGGAGAAGCTTTCTTT. It is translated as CAWMVGGEAFF. The chain combines TRBV30 with TRBJ1-1, with D possibly matching TRBD1 (6 bases). CDR1 is GTSNPN, CDR2 SVGIG, per germline (reference sequence). Trimming left V 4 bases short and J 8 bases short, with 11 bases between. The length of the CDR3 is 11 residues.

J is TRBJ1-4 and V is TRBV25-1; the D gene is possibly TRBD1 (6 bases). The V and J ends lost 10 bases and 2 bases respectively, with 11 bases between them. Germline assignment: CDR1 MGHDK and CDR2 SYGVNS. The CDR3 length is 13 residues. The CDR3 nucleotides read TGTGCCACTCGGGGGGCTACTAATGAAAAACTGTTTTTT. Its protein product is CATRGATNEKLFF.

The V gene is TRBV27, the J gene TRBJ2-3, with 10 bases fitting TRBD2. CDR1 is MNHEY and CDR2 is SMNVEV in the germline V gene (reference sequence). The CDR3 spans 17 residues. V was clipped by 0 bases and J by 5 bases; unmatched bases: 8. CDR3 region: CASSLSALAGVVDTQYF. CDR3 nucleotide sequence: TGTGCCAGCAGTTTATCTGCTCTAGCGGGAGTGGTAGATACGCAGTATTTT.

This chain joins TRBV29-1 and TRBJ2-1; TRBD2 might be the D (6 bases). V was trimmed by 4 bases and J by 7 bases, leaving 20 bases between them. CDR1 is SQVTM, CDR2 ANQGSEA, per germline. This CDR3 region has 15 residues. DNA of the CDR3: TGCAGCGTTGCTCTCGGGACTTCGTCGTTGAATGAGCAGTTCTTC. The encoded protein is CSVALGTSSLNEQFF.

This rearrangement joins TRBV27 to TRBJ1-2; TRBD1 matches at 10 bases. CDR1 and CDR2 from the germline V gene are MNHEY and SMNVEV (reference sequence). CDR3 length equals 15 residues. V lost 5 bases and J lost 3; bases outside the gene matches: 6. CDR3 amino acids: CASSPTTGGHYGYTF. The CDR3 coding sequence is TGTGCCAGCAGTCCCACGACAGGGGGCCACTATGGCTACACCTTC.

The chain carries TRBV27 and TRBJ1-4; D gene uncertain. V shed 2 bases and J shed 8 bases, with 21 bases lying between them. In germline, CDR1 is MNHEY, CDR2 SMNVEV (reference sequence). The CDR3 consists of 17 residues. CDR3 coding DNA: TGTGCCAGCAGTTTAGGGCCCGGCCGGCCGGAGGAGGAAAAACTGTTTTTT. Its protein product is CASSLGPGRPEEEKLFF.

The rearrangement joins TRBV27 to TRBJ1-1, with D perhaps TRBD1 (6 bases). This CDR3 comprises 16 residues. The V gene lost 5 bases and the J gene lost 2 bases, with 18 bases spanning the gap. Germline CDR1 is MNHEY and CDR2 is SMNVEV (reference sequence). For the CDR3, the DNA is TGTGCCAGCAGTGTTACAGGGCCCAGCCAAAACACTGAAGCTTTCTTT. The encoded protein is CASSVTGPSQNTEAFF.

This chain joins TRBV27 and TRBJ2-1, with TRBD2 matching 11 bases. This CDR3 contains 15 residues. Trimming took 3 bases from V and 6 from J; bases not matched to a gene: 4. CDR1 and CDR2 from the germline V gene are MNHEY and SMNVEV (reference sequence). DNA of the CDR3: TGTGCCAGCAGTTTTAGCGGGAGGGCCTTCAATGAGCAGTTCTTC. Encoded protein: CASSFSGRAFNEQFF.

The chain carries TRBV11-2 and TRBJ1-4, with a tentative D call TRBD1 (5 bases). CDR3 size: 17 residues. Trimming took 0 bases from V and 7 from J, leaving 18 bases between them. Germline CDR1 is SGHAT and CDR2 is FQNNGV. In DNA form, the CDR3 reads TGTGCCAGCAGCTTAGATTGGTCGGGGGGAGACGGTGAAAAACTGTTTTTT. It encodes CASSLDWSGGDGEKLFF.

The chain links TRBV5-6 to TRBJ1-1; 8 bases fit TRBD1. V lost 4 bases and J lost 3; bases outside the gene matches: 5. Germline V gene sequence: CDR1 SGHDT, CDR2 YYEEEE. CDR3 length: 14 amino acids. The CDR3 protein is CASSRDRTYTEAFF. CDR3 in DNA: TGTGCCAGCAGCAGGGACAGGACCTACACTGAAGCTTTCTTT.

The rearrangement links TRBV2 to TRBJ2-3; D not certain. This CDR3 has 12 amino acids. V was shortened by 7 bases and J by 6 bases, with 11 bases between the two germline ends. CDR1 SNHLY and CDR2 FYNNEI come from the germline V gene. Written as DNA, the CDR3 is TGTGCCAGCAATCGGTTCATGGATACGCAGTATTTT. Its protein is CASNRFMDTQYF. Using reference TRBV2 and TRBJ2-3 for the parts outside the CDR3, the full variable domain is EPEVTQTPSHQVTQMGQEVILRCVPISNHLYFYWYRQILGQKVEFLVSFYNNEISEKSEIFDDQFSVERPDGSNFTLKIRSTKLEDSAMYFCASNRFMDTQYFGPGTRLTVL.